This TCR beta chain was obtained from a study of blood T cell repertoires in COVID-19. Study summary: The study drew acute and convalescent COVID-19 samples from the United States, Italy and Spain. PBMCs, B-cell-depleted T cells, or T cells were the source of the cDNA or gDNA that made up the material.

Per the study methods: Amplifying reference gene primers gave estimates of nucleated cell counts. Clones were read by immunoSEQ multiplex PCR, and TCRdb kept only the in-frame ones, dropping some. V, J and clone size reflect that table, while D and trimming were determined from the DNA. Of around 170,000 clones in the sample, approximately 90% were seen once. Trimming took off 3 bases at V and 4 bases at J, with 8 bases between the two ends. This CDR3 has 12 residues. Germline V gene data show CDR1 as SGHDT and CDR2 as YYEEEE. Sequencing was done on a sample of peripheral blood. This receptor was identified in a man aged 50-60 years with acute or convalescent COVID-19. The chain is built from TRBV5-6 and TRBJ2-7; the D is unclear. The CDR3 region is CASSWSGYEQYF. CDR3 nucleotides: TGTGCCAGCAGCTGGAGTGGATACGAGCAGTACTTC.